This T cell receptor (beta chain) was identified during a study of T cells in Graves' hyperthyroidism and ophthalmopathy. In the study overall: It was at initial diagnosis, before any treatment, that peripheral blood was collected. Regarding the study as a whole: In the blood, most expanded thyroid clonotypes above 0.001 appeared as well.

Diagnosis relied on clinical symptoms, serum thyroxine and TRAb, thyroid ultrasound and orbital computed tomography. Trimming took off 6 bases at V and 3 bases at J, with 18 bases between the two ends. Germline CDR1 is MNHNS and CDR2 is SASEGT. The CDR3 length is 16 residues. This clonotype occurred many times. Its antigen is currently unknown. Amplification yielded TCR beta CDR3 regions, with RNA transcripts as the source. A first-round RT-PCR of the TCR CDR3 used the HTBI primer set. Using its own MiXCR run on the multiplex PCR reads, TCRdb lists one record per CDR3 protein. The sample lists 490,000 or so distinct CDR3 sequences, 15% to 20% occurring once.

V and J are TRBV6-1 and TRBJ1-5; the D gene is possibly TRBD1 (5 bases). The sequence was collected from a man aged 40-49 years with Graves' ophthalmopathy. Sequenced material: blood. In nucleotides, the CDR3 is TGTGCCAGCAGGGAGGGGTGGGCAGGGAACAATCAGCCCCAGCATTTT. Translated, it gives CASREGWAGNNQPQHF.